The clone carrying this T cell receptor beta chain was observed at least ten times. The germline V gene has CDR1 SGHRS and CDR2 YFSETQ. The CDR3 runs to 16 residues. Trimming removed 4 bases at V and 0 bases at J, with 14 bases between. The data were obtained in a study of neurological immune-mediated disorders. It was by 5'RACE with 10-nucleotide random UMIs that the cDNA was made. MiXCR, run by TCRdb on the 5' RACE reads, gives a single entry per CDR3 protein. The data hold about 120,000 distinct CDR3 sequences, with around 3% observed a single time. The V gene is TRBV5-1, the J gene TRBJ2-1; D may correspond to TRBD1 or TRBD2 (5 bases each). The material sequenced was PBMCs. The sequence was collected from a woman in her twenties or thirties with multiple sclerosis. Here the CDR3 reads CASSRGRAGSYNEQFF. CDR3 coding DNA: TGCGCCAGCAGCCGGGGCAGGGCGGGCTCCTACAATGAGCAGTTCTTC.